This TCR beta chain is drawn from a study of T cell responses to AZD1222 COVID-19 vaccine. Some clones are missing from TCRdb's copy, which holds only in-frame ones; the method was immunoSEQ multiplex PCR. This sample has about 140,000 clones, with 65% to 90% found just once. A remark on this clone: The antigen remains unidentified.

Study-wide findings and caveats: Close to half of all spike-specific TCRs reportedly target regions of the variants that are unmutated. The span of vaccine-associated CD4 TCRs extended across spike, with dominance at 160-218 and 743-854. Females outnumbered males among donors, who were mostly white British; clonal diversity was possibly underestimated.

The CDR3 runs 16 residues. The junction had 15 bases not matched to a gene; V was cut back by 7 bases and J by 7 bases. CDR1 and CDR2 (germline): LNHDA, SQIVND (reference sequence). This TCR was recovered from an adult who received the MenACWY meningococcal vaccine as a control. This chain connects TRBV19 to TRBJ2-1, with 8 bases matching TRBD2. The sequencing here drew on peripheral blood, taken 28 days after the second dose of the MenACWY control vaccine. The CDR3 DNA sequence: TGTGCCAGTAAAGGGATGGGGACTAGGGGAGGGAATGAGCAGTTCTTC. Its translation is CASKGMGTRGGNEQFF. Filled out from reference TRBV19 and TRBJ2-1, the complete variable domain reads DGGITQSPKYLFRKEGQNVTLSCEQNLNHDAMYWYRQDPGQGLRLIYYSQIVNDFQKGDIAEGYSVSREKKESFPLTVTSAQKNPTAFYLCASKGMGTRGGNEQFFGPGTRLTVL.